This TCR beta chain was recorded in a study of control samples from healthy donors and cancer patients. Clones were sequenced by immunoSEQ multiplex PCR, and TCRdb holds only the in-frame ones, with some missing. Here the sample spans approximately 130,000 clones, just under 90% being singletons. Germline loops: CDR1 LGHDT, CDR2 YNNKEL (reference sequence). The CDR3 consists of 15 residues. Trimming cost V 5 bases and J 5 bases; bases outside gene matches: 9. This clone has only a few counts. Sequenced material: blood. The TCR originated in a man aged 25-45 years in good health. The chain is built from TRBV3-1 (or the pseudogene TRBV3-2) and TRBJ1-1; TRBD1 aligns across 9 bases. CDR3: CASSFIQGAGTEAFF. Here the CDR3 DNA reads TGTGCCAGCAGCTTTATACAGGGGGCAGGGACTGAAGCTTTCTTT.